A selection of T cell receptor beta chains follows, all from one sample in a study of memory CD4+ T cells and cytomegalovirus serostatus. Sequencing used immunoSEQ multiplex PCR; TCRdb keeps in-frame clones, though not all of them. Altogether some 67,000 clones are present, about 76% being singletons, with the ten largest covering approximately 4.5%. Sequenced material: memory CD4+ T cells from blood. These receptors all stem from an adult in good health and CMV-seropositive. Both conserved end residues are part of each CDR3. D genes are given only for firm matches. Size is omitted from some rows. Given values are once, few, many or a class for expanded clones.

size: -
J: TRBJ2-2
D: TRBD1
V: TRBV2
DNA: TGTGCCAGCGCGGCGGCAGGGGGCACCGGGGAGCTGTTTTTT
CDR3: CASAAAGGTGELFF

size: once
J: TRBJ1-6
D: -
V: TRBV6-5
DNA: TGTGCCAGCAGCCCAGACCGTTACGAGAATTCACCCCTCCACTTT
CDR3: CASSPDRYENSPLHF

size: -
J: TRBJ2-5
D: TRBD2
V: TRBV5-4
DNA: TGTGCCAGCAGCAGGACTAGCGGGATACAAGAGACCCAGTACTTC
CDR3: CASSRTSGIQETQYF

size: -
J: TRBJ2-5
D: TRBD2
V: TRBV2
DNA: TGTGCCAGCAGTGTCCGGGCTAGCGGGGGGATAAGGGAGACCCAGTACTTC
CDR3: CASSVRASGGIRETQYF

size: -
J: TRBJ2-5
D: TRBD2
V: TRBV9
DNA: TGTGCCAGCGCTAGCGGGAGTGGGGAGACCCAGTACTTC
CDR3: CASASGSGETQYF

size: -
J: TRBJ2-7
D: TRBD1
V: TRBV23-1
DNA: TGCGCCAGCAGTCCATTACCCGGGACAGGAGGCCGTCGATCGCAGTACTTC
CDR3: CASSPLPGTGGRRSQYF

size: -
J: TRBJ2-1
D: -
V: TRBV9
DNA: TGTGCCAGCAGCGCCCCAGGCTACAATGAGCAGTTCTTC
CDR3: CASSAPGYNEQFF

size: -
J: TRBJ1-3
D: -
V: TRBV12-5
DNA: TGTGCTAGTGGTTTGGGGGCTGGAAACACCATATATTTT
CDR3: CASGLGAGNTIYF

size: -
J: TRBJ2-7
D: TRBD2
V: TRBV29-1
DNA: TGCAGCGTTGAAGGAGCGACTAGCGGGACCTACGAGCAGTACTTC
CDR3: CSVEGATSGTYEQYF

size: -
J: TRBJ2-5
D: TRBD2
V: TRBV5-4
DNA: TGTGCCAGCAGCCCGAGTTTTCCTAGCGGTTCACAAGAGACCCAGTACTTC
CDR3: CASSPSFPSGSQETQYF

size: -
J: TRBJ2-7
D: -
V: TRBV5-5
DNA: TGTGCCAGCAGCTTGGGGGGGCAGGTGAGCTCCTACGAGCAGTACTTC
CDR3: CASSLGGQVSSYEQYF

size: -
J: TRBJ2-2
D: TRBD1
V: TRBV29-1
DNA: TGCAGCGCATCGGACAGGGGGCTTTCGAACACCGGGGAGCTGTTTTTT
CDR3: CSASDRGLSNTGELFF

size: -
J: TRBJ2-3
D: TRBD2
V: TRBV9
DNA: TGTGCCAGCAGCTTTGGGACTAGCGGGGCTCCAGATACGCAGTATTTT
CDR3: CASSFGTSGAPDTQYF

size: -
J: TRBJ2-7
D: TRBD2
V: TRBV4-2
DNA: TGTGCCAGCAGCCAAGAAATAGGGACTAGCGGGCCGCAAGGCCCTCGGAGCGAGCAGTACTTC
CDR3: CASSQEIGTSGPQGPRSEQYF

size: once
J: TRBJ1-4
D: -
V: TRBV30
DNA: TGTGCCTGGGGAAGTCTCGGGCCTGAAAAACTGTTTTTT
CDR3: CAWGSLGPEKLFF

size: -
J: TRBJ1-1
D: -
V: TRBV7-9
DNA: TGTGCCAGCAGCTTTGATACTTTTGAAGCTTTCTTT
CDR3: CASSFDTFEAFF

size: -
J: TRBJ2-3
D: TRBD1
V: TRBV28
DNA: TGTGCCAGCAGTTTGAGGGACAGGGGAGCAGATACGCAGTATTTT
CDR3: CASSLRDRGADTQYF

size: once
J: TRBJ1-4
D: TRBD1
V: TRBV4-1
DNA: TGCGCCAGCAGCCATCCAGGGGACAGGGGCCGAAAACTGTTTTTT
CDR3: CASSHPGDRGRKLFF

size: -
J: TRBJ2-5
D: -
V: TRBV30
DNA: TGTGCCTGGAGTGTAGGAGAGACCCAGTACTTC
CDR3: CAWSVGETQYF

size: -
J: TRBJ2-4
D: -
V: TRBV19
DNA: TGTGCCAGTACCCCGTCCTTAGCCAAAAACATTCAGTACTTC
CDR3: CASTPSLAKNIQYF

size: few
J: TRBJ2-3
D: TRBD1
V: TRBV28
DNA: TGTGCCAGCAGGAGGGACAGGGGGCGTGGAGATACGCAGTATTTT
CDR3: CASRRDRGRGDTQYF

size: -
J: TRBJ2-1
D: -
V: TRBV28
DNA: TGTGCCAGCAGTTCTAATAGCGTTGAGCAGTTCTTC
CDR3: CASSSNSVEQFF

size: -
J: TRBJ2-1
D: -
V: TRBV5-1
DNA: TGCGCCAGCAGCCTGACTGGTGGGAACTCCTACAATGAGCAGTTCTTC
CDR3: CASSLTGGNSYNEQFF

size: -
J: TRBJ2-1
D: TRBD2
V: TRBV4-3
DNA: TGCGCCAGCAGCCCCACCTTGGGGGGGACCTCCTACAATGAGCAGTTCTTC
CDR3: CASSPTLGGTSYNEQFF

size: once
J: TRBJ2-7
D: TRBD1
V: TRBV27
DNA: TGTGCCAGCAGTCGAATGGGACAGGCCTACGAGCAGTACTTC
CDR3: CASSRMGQAYEQYF

size: -
J: TRBJ2-5
D: -
V: TRBV19
DNA: TGTGCCAGTAGTAAGGACCACCCGGAGACCCAGTACTTC
CDR3: CASSKDHPETQYF

size: few
J: TRBJ2-7
D: TRBD1
V: TRBV29-1
DNA: TGCAGCGTTGAGGGGTCCGGGACAGGGGGGAACTACGAGCAGTACTTC
CDR3: CSVEGSGTGGNYEQYF

size: -
J: TRBJ2-5
D: TRBD2
V: TRBV7-2
DNA: TGTGCCAGCAGGCCTCTAGCGGGAGGAGAGACCCAGTACTTC
CDR3: CASRPLAGGETQYF